The 26 T cell receptor beta chains below were found in one sample sequenced in a study of shared clonotypes between healthy human individuals. TCRdb keeps only in-frame clones here, not all; method: immunoSEQ multiplex PCR. This sample has more than 500,000 clones; roughly 95% occur once, and the top ten carry under 0.065%. What was sequenced was naive CD4+ T cells sorted from blood. This sample's subset: CD45RA+ positively selected. All receptors come from a woman in her twenties or thirties in good health.

V usage is TRBV2 and J usage is TRBJ2-7, with 8 bases aligning to TRBD1. This CDR3 spans 13 amino acids. The germline V gene has CDR1 SNHLY and CDR2 FYNNEI. With V trimmed by 7 bases and J by 1 base, 3 bases remained unmatched. CDR3 in DNA: TGTGCCAGCATGAGGGACAGGTCCTACGAGCAGTACTTC. Its translation: CASMRDRSYEQYF.

This rearrangement joins TRBV11-2 to TRBJ1-4; D call uncertain. The V gene lost 2 bases and the J gene lost 0 bases, with 10 bases spanning the gap. This CDR3 spans 16 amino acids. CDR1 and CDR2 (germline): SGHAT, FQNNGV. CDR3 loop: CASSLYYSATNEKLFF. The CDR3 DNA follows: TGTGCCAGCAGCTTATATTACAGTGCAACTAATGAAAAACTGTTTTTT. Combining the CDR3 with reference TRBV11-2 and TRBJ1-4 gives the whole variable domain EAGVAQSPRYKIIEKRQSVAFWCNPISGHATLYWYQQILGQGPKLLIQFQNNGVVDDSQLPKDRFSAERLKGVDSTLKIQPAKLEDSAVYLCASSLYYSATNEKLFFGSGTQLSVL.

The gene calls are TRBV2 and TRBJ2-5; D possibly matches TRBD1 or TRBD2 (5 bases each). The V gene's germline CDR1 is SNHLY and CDR2 FYNNEI. This CDR3 spans 14 amino acids. V was clipped by 5 bases and J by 7 bases, with 17 bases between them. The CDR3 loop is CASSRSGGAGTQYF. CDR3 DNA sequence: TGTGCCAGCAGTCGAAGTGGGGGTGCAGGGACCCAGTACTTC.

The chain links TRBV4-1 to TRBJ2-5, with 11 bases aligning to TRBD2. Germline loops: CDR1 MGHRA, CDR2 YSYEKL. The CDR3 sequence is 15 residues long. V gave up 2 bases and J gave up 4 bases; unmatched junction bases: 3. The CDR3 DNA sequence: TGCGCCAGCAGCCAACACGGGACTAGCGGAGAGACCCAGTACTTC. Translated, it gives CASSQHGTSGETQYF.

The chain joins TRBV9 to TRBJ2-1, with 10 bases aligning to TRBD2. This CDR3 region has 17 residues. Germline trimming cut 4 bases from V and 4 bases from J; bases unmatched to any gene: 11. Germline values: CDR1 SGDLS, CDR2 YYNGEE. In DNA form, the CDR3 reads TGTGCCAGCAGCCCTAGCGGGAGCCCCCTGGCTTACAATGAGCAGTTCTTC. As protein: CASSPSGSPLAYNEQFF.

The V call is TRBV7-8, the J call TRBJ1-4; TRBD1 agrees at 8 bases. Germline V gene lookup returns CDR1 SGHVS and CDR2 FQNEAQ. V was pared by 4 bases and J by 6 bases, with 4 bases of the junction left unmatched. The CDR3 has 14 residues. CDR3 in DNA: TGTGCCAGCAGCTCCAGGGGGCGCTATGAAAAACTGTTTTTT. This gives the protein CASSSRGRYEKLFF.

The rearrangement joins TRBV7-3 to TRBJ1-1, with a weak D call TRBD1 (5 bases). Germline CDR1 is SGHTA and CDR2 is FQGTGA. Trimming cost V 5 bases and J 6 bases, with 19 bases left between them. The CDR3 totals 15 residues. The DNA for the CDR3 is TGTGCCAGCAGCGAATCCGGGGGACGTACCGCTGAAGCTTTCTTT. Protein product: CASSESGGRTAEAFF.

There are a few counts of this clone. V usage is TRBV11-2 and J usage is TRBJ1-1; 7 nucleotides align to TRBD1. The CDR3 is 14 residues long. In germline, CDR1 is SGHAT, CDR2 FQNNGV. The V gene end was trimmed by 5 bases and the J gene end by 3 bases; junction bases not matched to a gene: 6. Here the CDR3 reads CASSVGQPYTEAFF. The CDR3 DNA reads as TGTGCCAGCAGCGTGGGACAGCCCTACACTGAAGCTTTCTTT.

The genes are TRBV5-1 and TRBJ1-4; no definite D call. The germline V gene encodes CDR1 SGHRS and CDR2 YFSETQ. With 6 bases removed from V and 0 bases from J, the gap between germline ends came to 9 bases. This CDR3 region has 14 residues. The CDR3 sequence: CASTEYATNEKLFF. DNA of the CDR3: TGCGCCAGCACGGAGTATGCAACTAATGAAAAACTGTTTTTT.

The gene calls are TRBV18 and TRBJ1-3, with D possibly TRBD1 on 6 matching bases. Germline CDR1 KGHSH, CDR2 LQKENI. Trimming cost V 2 bases and J 0 bases, with 8 bases left between them. This CDR3 contains 15 residues. CDR3 region: CASSPGQYSGNTIYF. CDR3 sequence (DNA): TGTGCCAGCTCACCAGGACAGTACTCTGGAAACACCATATATTTT.

The J gene is TRBJ2-2, the V gene TRBV6-1; tentatively, D is TRBD2 (6 bases). The V end was cut by 3 bases, the J end by 1 base, with 9 bases between. The CDR3 runs to 15 residues. The germline CDR1 and CDR2 sequences are MNHNS and SASEGT. CDR3 DNA: TGTGCCAGCAGTGATCAGGGACTGAACACCGGGGAGCTGTTTTTT. This sequence encodes CASSDQGLNTGELFF.

This clone was counted once. In the same sample, other DNA sequences code for this CDR3. J is TRBJ1-5 and V is TRBV28; 8 bases align to TRBD1. The CDR3 covers 14 residues. V gave up 6 bases and J gave up 7 bases; unmatched junction bases: 8. Looked up from germline, CDR1 is MDHEN and CDR2 is SYDVKM. The CDR3 DNA sequence: TGTGCCAGCAGCTCCGGACAGGGCGGGCAGCCCCAGCATTTT. It specifies CASSSGQGGQPQHF.

The rearrangement links TRBV28 to TRBJ1-1, with no clear D. With 6 bases removed from V and 3 bases from J, the gap between germline ends came to 8 bases. From germline, CDR1 is MDHEN and CDR2 SYDVKM. CDR3 size: 12 residues. The CDR3 is CASSPSDTEAFF. Written as DNA, the CDR3 is TGTGCCAGCAGCCCCTCCGACACTGAAGCTTTCTTT.

V is TRBV7-6 and J is TRBJ2-1, with TRBD2 matching 12 bases. This CDR3 region has 15 residues. Trimming took 5 bases from V and 9 from J; bases not matched to a gene: 8. Germline CDR1 is SGHVS and CDR2 is FNYEAQ. The CDR3 protein is CASSKTRLAGVEQFF. The CDR3 DNA reads as TGTGCCAGCAGCAAGACGAGACTAGCGGGAGTTGAGCAGTTCTTC.

CDR3 sequence (DNA): TGTGCCAGTAGTACGACCGGGACTTTCTCTGGGGCCAACGTCCTGACTTTC. Protein sequence: CASSTTGTFSGANVLTF. This chain uses TRBV19 with TRBJ2-6; weak D call: TRBD2 (6 bases). The CDR3 has 17 amino acids. Between the trimmed V and J ends, which lost 4 bases and 0 bases, there was a span of 13 bases. CDR1 is LNHDA, CDR2 SQIVND, per germline (reference sequence).

This chain joins TRBV28 and TRBJ2-1; TRBD2 agrees at 7 bases. The CDR3 contains 14 residues. Germline loops: CDR1 MDHEN, CDR2 SYDVKM. The ends lost 4 bases at V and 14 bases at J; junction bases unmatched: 14. Written as DNA, the CDR3 is TGTGCCAGCAGTTCTACTAGCGCCACCCTAAGTGAGTTCTTC. Protein sequence: CASSSTSATLSEFF.

This clone was picked up one time. This chain uses TRBV28 with TRBJ2-5; TRBD2 might be the D (6 bases). CDR1 and CDR2 from the germline V gene are MDHEN and SYDVKM. V was pared by 5 bases and J by 5 bases, with 21 bases between. The CDR3 length is 16 residues. CDR3 in DNA: TGTGCCAGCAGTCGCACCGGGACCCGGGGGAGGGAGACCCAGTACTTC. This gives the protein CASSRTGTRGRETQYF.

The chain carries TRBV5-1 and TRBJ1-1; D might be TRBD1 (5 bases). Looked up from germline, CDR1 is SGHRS and CDR2 is YFSETQ. The CDR3 runs 14 residues. Trimming cost V 4 bases and J 0 bases, with 10 bases left between them. The chain's CDR3 is CASSPTVMNTEAFF. The CDR3 coding sequence is TGCGCCAGCAGCCCGACAGTTATGAACACTGAAGCTTTCTTT.

Written as DNA, the CDR3 is TGCGCCAGCAGCCTTCGGACAGGGACCACTGGAAACACCATATATTTT. Protein sequence: CASSLRTGTTGNTIYF. The V call is TRBV5-1, the J call TRBJ1-3, with 8 bases identical to TRBD1. CDR3 size: 16 residues. Germline assignment: CDR1 SGHRS and CDR2 YFSETQ. V dropped 4 bases and J dropped 2; count of bases not matched to a gene: 8.

The V call is TRBV28, the J call TRBJ2-3; D uncertain. The CDR3 length is 13 residues. Per germline, CDR1 MDHEN and CDR2 SYDVKM. The V end was cut by 6 bases, the J end by 2 bases, with 9 bases between. CDR3 nucleotides: TGTGCCAGCAGCCAAATAATCACAGATACGCAGTATTTT. Encoded protein: CASSQIITDTQYF.

The chain couples TRBV19 to TRBJ1-2; 8 bases map to TRBD1. V shed 6 bases and J 6 bases; nucleotides not matched to a gene: 6. This CDR3 is built from 13 residues. Looked up from germline, CDR1 is LNHDA and CDR2 is SQIVND (reference sequence). The CDR3 loop reads CASSPRDRNGYTF. CDR3 nucleotide sequence: TGTGCCAGTAGCCCGAGGGACAGGAATGGCTACACCTTC.

The genes are TRBV5-1 and TRBJ2-2; D is unresolved. The V and J ends lost 3 bases and 4 bases respectively, with 13 bases between them. CDR1 and CDR2 from the germline V gene are SGHRS and YFSETQ. The CDR3 has 15 residues. CDR3 protein: CASSSPARATGELFF. The DNA for the CDR3 is TGCGCCAGCAGCTCCCCCGCTAGAGCCACCGGGGAGCTGTTTTTT.

This clone was seen only once. This chain connects TRBV5-4 to TRBJ2-3; 7 bases align to TRBD2. Trimming cost V 4 bases and J 0 bases; bases outside gene matches: 5. The CDR3 contains 15 residues. Germline CDR1 is SGHNT and CDR2 is YYREEE (reference sequence). The CDR3 spells CASSRGDRSTDTQYF. CDR3 coding DNA: TGTGCCAGCAGCCGGGGGGACCGGAGCACAGATACGCAGTATTTT.

V usage is TRBV12-5 and J usage is TRBJ2-7; 8 bases line up with TRBD2. This CDR3 comprises 17 residues. Germline V CDR1 and CDR2: LGHNT, FRNRAP. V trimming: 0 bases; J trimming: 2 bases; junction bases outside the gene matches: 9. Written as DNA, the CDR3 is TGTGCTAGTGGTTTGGTACCCTCCCCGGGACTAGCCTACGAGCAGTACTTC. Amino acids: CASGLVPSPGLAYEQYF. Using reference TRBV12-5 and TRBJ2-7 for the parts outside the CDR3, the full variable domain is DARVTQTPRHKVTEMGQEVTMRCQPILGHNTVFWYRQTMMQGLELLAYFRNRAPLDDSGMPKDRFSAEMPDATLATLKIQPSEPRDSAVYFCASGLVPSPGLAYEQYFGPGTRLTVT.

This chain joins TRBV9 and TRBJ2-7, with 10 nucleotides matching TRBD1. J gave up 2 bases and V 3 bases, and 5 bases lay outside the gene matches. This CDR3 comprises 15 residues. Germline assignment: CDR1 SGDLS and CDR2 YYNGEE. The DNA for the CDR3 is TGTGCCAGCAGCGGAGGGACAGGGGAACCCTACGAGCAGTACTTC. Amino acid sequence: CASSGGTGEPYEQYF.

The chain is built from TRBV5-4 and TRBJ1-4, with a possible D match to TRBD1 (5 bases). CDR1 and CDR2 from the germline V gene are SGHNT and YYREEE (reference sequence). The V gene lost 4 bases and the J gene lost 7 bases, with 23 bases spanning the gap. CDR3 length equals 17 residues. DNA of the CDR3: TGTGCCAGCAGCATTGGAGGGCGGGGCGGGGGAGTTGAAAAACTGTTTTTT. Translated: CASSIGGRGGGVEKLFF. The full variable domain, completed using reference TRBV5-4 and TRBJ1-4, is ETGVTQSPTHLIKTRGQQVTLRCSSQSGHNTVSWYQQALGQGPQFIFQYYREEENGRGNFPPRFSGLQFPNYSSELNVNALELDDSALYLCASSIGGRGGGVEKLFFGSGTQLSVL.